The clone carrying this T cell receptor beta chain was detected only a few times. Its target is not known. Each CDR3 protein gets one entry after TCRdb re-called the 5' RACE reads with MiXCR. The sample has hundreds of thousands of distinct CDR3 sequences; under 15% are singletons. This record belongs to a study of T cells after yellow fever vaccination. General study points: A weaker but faster secondary response was observed, peaking on day 5 versus 15. CD4 and CD8 compartments shared a small share of clonotypes, likely from convergent recombination. From the bulk population, abundant clonotypes could contaminate and appear within FACS-sorted repertoires. Booster sampling recovered most clones from primary vaccination (96% CD4, approximately 90% CD8).

The specimen comprised CD4+ T cells sorted from PBMCs, sampled 15 days after the yellow fever booster vaccination. The sequence derives from a man between 18 and 35 years old who received the YFV17D yellow fever vaccine.

CDR3 region: CASSPSGSGYEQYV. CDR3 sequence (DNA): TGCGCCAGCAGCCCTTCGGGATCCGGCTACGAGCAGTACGTC. The chain is built from TRBV5-1 and TRBJ2-7; weak D call: TRBD2 (5 bases). CDR3 size: 14 residues. V lost 4 bases and J lost 3, with 14 bases in between. Germline-derived CDR1 and CDR2 are SGHRS and YFSETQ.